The rows below give T cell receptor beta chains drawn from one sample of a study of shared clonotypes between healthy human individuals. Method: immunoSEQ multiplex PCR; TCRdb's copy keeps in-frame clones and lacks some. The table lists a few million clones, roughly 92% of them singletons. The sample taken for sequencing was naive CD4+ T cells sorted from blood. Receptors originate from a man aged 18 to 35 in good health. Each CDR3 is given with its conserved first and last residue. D genes are given only for firm matches. Clone sizes are given selectively: once, few, many, or a class where the clone is expanded.

.,.,TRBV28,TRBJ1-5,CASSPRDFRGNQPQHF,TGTGCCAGCAGTCCCCGGGATTTTAGAGGCAATCAGCCCCAGCATTTT
.,.,TRBV19,TRBJ2-3,CASSIGGNSYSSTDTQYF,TGTGCCAGTAGTATAGGAGGGAACTCTTACTCTAGCACAGATACGCAGTATTTT
TRBD1,.,TRBV5-6,TRBJ2-1,CASSFGTGGPYNEQFF,TGTGCCAGCAGCTTCGGGACAGGGGGCCCCTACAATGAGCAGTTCTTC
TRBD1,.,TRBV2,TRBJ1-6,CASKWDRYNSPLHF,TGTGCCAGCAAGTGGGACAGATATAATTCACCCCTCCACTTT
.,.,TRBV6-4,TRBJ2-2,CASSPVDGTGRTGELFF,TGTGCCAGCAGTCCCGTGGACGGAACCGGACGGACCGGGGAGCTGTTTTTT
.,once,TRBV18,TRBJ2-7,CASSPGGYEQYF,TGTGCCAGCTCACCTGGGGGTTACGAGCAGTACTTC
.,.,TRBV6-5,TRBJ2-3,CASSYSTGDMDTQYF,TGTGCCAGCAGTTACTCCACCGGGGACATGGATACGCAGTATTTT
TRBD2,.,TRBV19,TRBJ2-5,CASSLSGGRPETQYF,TGTGCCAGTAGCCTCAGCGGGGGCCGTCCGGAGACCCAGTACTTC
TRBD1,.,TRBV7-9,TRBJ2-7,CASSLEGARNEQYF,TGTGCCAGCAGCTTAGAGGGGGCGCGAAACGAGCAGTACTTC
.,.,TRBV6-5,TRBJ2-7,CASSYSRKRTWEQYF,TGTGCCAGCAGTTACTCCCGAAAACGGACGTGGGAGCAGTACTTC
TRBD1,.,TRBV7-9,TRBJ2-2,CASSKPSGTGGSLARELFF,TGTGCCAGCAGTAAACCCTCCGGGACAGGGGGATCGTTGGCAAGGGAGCTGTTTTTT
TRBD2,.,TRBV6-6,TRBJ2-5,CASSYVLAGGVETQYF,TGTGCCAGCAGTTACGTTTTAGCGGGAGGGGTGGAGACCCAGTACTTC
TRBD2,.,TRBV19,TRBJ2-5,CASSWGRTSGNQETQYF,TGTGCCAGTAGCTGGGGTCGGACTAGCGGAAACCAAGAGACCCAGTACTTC
.,.,TRBV19,TRBJ2-3,CASRHREITDTQYF,TGTGCCAGTAGACACAGGGAGATCACAGATACGCAGTATTTT
TRBD1,.,TRBV9,TRBJ2-1,CASSAWDRGRKLGEQFF,TGTGCCAGCAGCGCTTGGGACAGGGGGCGAAAGTTGGGTGAGCAGTTCTTC
TRBD2,.,TRBV5-1,TRBJ2-1,CASSSGGSGSYNEQFF,TGCGCCAGCAGCTCGGGGGGGAGCGGATCCTACAATGAGCAGTTCTTC
.,.,TRBV7-8,TRBJ2-7,CASSFRGRTYEQYF,TGTGCCAGCAGCTTCCGGGGTAGGACCTACGAGCAGTACTTC
TRBD2,.,TRBV10-3,TRBJ2-3,CALSAGGGTDTQYF,TGTGCCCTCTCGGCGGGAGGGGGCACAGATACGCAGTATTTT
.,.,TRBV18,TRBJ2-7,CASSLPGGGQIEQYF,TGTGCCAGCTCACTCCCAGGGGGGGGACAGATCGAGCAGTACTTC
.,.,TRBV28,TRBJ1-1,CASSLFQMNTEAFF,TGTGCCAGCAGTTTATTTCAGATGAACACTGAAGCTTTCTTT
TRBD2,.,TRBV5-6,TRBJ2-5,CASSLGAVAGETQYF,TGTGCCAGCAGCTTGGGGGCAGTAGCGGGCGAGACCCAGTACTTC
TRBD1,.,TRBV5-4,TRBJ2-2,CASGPGQGGTGELFF,TGTGCCAGCGGACCGGGACAGGGGGGCACCGGGGAGCTGTTTTTT
.,.,TRBV5-4,TRBJ2-7,CASSLTGHEQYF,TGTGCCAGCAGCTTGACCGGGCACGAGCAGTACTTC
.,.,TRBV19,TRBJ1-2,CASRGDIAFNYGYTF,TGTGCCAGTAGGGGGGACATCGCCTTCAACTATGGCTACACCTTC
TRBD1,.,TRBV19,TRBJ1-1,CASRQGGLGTEAFF,TGTGCCAGTAGGCAAGGGGGCTTGGGCACTGAAGCTTTCTTT
.,.,TRBV30,TRBJ1-2,CARRPAGLYGYTF,TGTGCCCGAAGGCCAGCTGGTCTCTATGGCTACACCTTC
TRBD1,.,TRBV6-4,TRBJ2-1,CASSVRDRGFGNEQFF,TGTGCCAGCAGCGTCCGGGACAGGGGTTTCGGGAATGAGCAGTTCTTC
.,.,TRBV5-1,TRBJ2-7,CASSLGSGGAYEQYF,TGCGCCAGCAGCTTGGGATCCGGGGGAGCCTACGAGCAGTACTTC
TRBD1,.,TRBV5-4,TRBJ1-2,CASSLAGDSGYGYTF,TGTGCCAGCAGCTTGGCCGGGGACAGCGGATATGGCTACACCTTC
TRBD2,.,TRBV18,TRBJ2-7,CASSPPGSGYTYEQYF,TGTGCCAGCTCACCACCGGGTAGCGGGTATACCTACGAGCAGTACTTC
.,.,TRBV5-1,TRBJ2-3,CASSQGSSYTDTQYF,TGCGCCAGCAGCCAAGGGTCATCCTACACAGATACGCAGTATTTT
TRBD2,.,TRBV7-8,TRBJ2-3,CASSLRTSGTDTQYF,TGTGCCAGCAGCTTAAGGACTAGCGGGACAGATACGCAGTATTTT
TRBD2,.,TRBV10-2,TRBJ2-3,CATGGGGSMDTQYF,TGCGCCACCGGGGGGGGCGGGAGTATGGATACGCAGTATTTT
TRBD2,.,TRBV5-1,TRBJ2-1,CASSFRLAGAGTEQFF,TGCGCCAGCAGCTTCCGGCTAGCGGGGGCGGGCACTGAGCAGTTCTTC
TRBD1,.,TRBV6-5,TRBJ1-2,CASSYSDRGWLGYTF,TGTGCCAGCAGTTACTCGGACAGGGGATGGCTTGGCTACACCTTC
.,once,TRBV29-1,TRBJ1-5,CSVTRGANQPQHF,TGCAGCGTTACCCGGGGGGCTAATCAGCCCCAGCATTTT
TRBD1,once,TRBV10-3,TRBJ1-3,CATGQGTGNTIYF,TGTGCCACCGGACAGGGAACTGGAAACACCATATATTTT
TRBD1,.,TRBV10-3,TRBJ2-7,CAIRGTGGHEQYF,TGTGCCATCAGGGGGACAGGGGGCCACGAGCAGTACTTC
TRBD1,.,TRBV5-1,TRBJ2-7,CASSLDTTGAYEQYF,TGCGCCAGCAGCTTGGATACGACAGGGGCCTACGAGCAGTACTTC
.,.,TRBV2,TRBJ1-4,CASRDQGGGANEKLFF,TGTGCCAGCAGGGACCAGGGAGGCGGGGCTAATGAAAAACTGTTTTTT
.,.,TRBV27,TRBJ1-2,CASTRGLNYGYTF,TGTGCCAGCACGCGGGGCCTCAACTATGGCTACACCTTC
.,.,TRBV5-1,TRBJ1-1,CASSTERGQNTEAFF,TGCGCCAGCAGCACGGAGAGGGGCCAGAACACTGAAGCTTTCTTT
.,.,TRBV27,TRBJ1-2,CASSPPNYGYTF,TGTGCCAGCAGTCCGCCTAACTATGGCTACACCTTC
.,once,TRBV28,TRBJ1-2,CASSLYSRTAINYGYTF,TGTGCCAGCAGTTTATATTCTAGGACAGCCATCAACTATGGCTACACCTTC
.,.,TRBV5-1,TRBJ2-7,CASSISGTNYEQYF,TGCGCCAGCAGCATCTCCGGGACAAATTACGAGCAGTACTTC
.,.,TRBV7-9,TRBJ1-3,CASSRPGYNSGNTIYF,TGTGCCAGCAGCCGACCCGGCTATAACTCTGGAAACACCATATATTTT